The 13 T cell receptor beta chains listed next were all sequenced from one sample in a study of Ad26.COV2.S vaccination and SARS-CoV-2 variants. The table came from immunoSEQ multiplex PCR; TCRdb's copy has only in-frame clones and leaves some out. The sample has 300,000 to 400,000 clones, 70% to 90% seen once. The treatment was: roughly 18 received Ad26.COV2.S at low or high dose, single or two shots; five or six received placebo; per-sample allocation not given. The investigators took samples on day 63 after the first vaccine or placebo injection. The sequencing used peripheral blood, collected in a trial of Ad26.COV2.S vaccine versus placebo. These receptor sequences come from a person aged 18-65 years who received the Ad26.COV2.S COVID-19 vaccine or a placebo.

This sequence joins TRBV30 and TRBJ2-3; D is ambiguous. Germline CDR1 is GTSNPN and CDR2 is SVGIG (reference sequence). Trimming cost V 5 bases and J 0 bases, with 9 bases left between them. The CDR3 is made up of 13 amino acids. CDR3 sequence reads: CAWGRISTDTQYF. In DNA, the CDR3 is TGTGCCTGGGGCCGTATTAGCACAGATACGCAGTATTTT.

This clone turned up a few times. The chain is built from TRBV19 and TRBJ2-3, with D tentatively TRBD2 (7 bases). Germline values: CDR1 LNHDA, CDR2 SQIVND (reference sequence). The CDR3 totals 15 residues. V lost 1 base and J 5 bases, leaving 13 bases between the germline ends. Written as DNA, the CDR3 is TGTGCCAGTAGTATAGGTGGGGGGGCCGGAGATACGCAGTATTTT. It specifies CASSIGGGAGDTQYF.

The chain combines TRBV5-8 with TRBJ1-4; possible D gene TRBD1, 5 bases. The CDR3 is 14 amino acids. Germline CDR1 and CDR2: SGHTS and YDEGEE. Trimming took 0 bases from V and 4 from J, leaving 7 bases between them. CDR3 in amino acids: CASSLGGHNEKLFF. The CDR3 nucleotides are TGTGCCAGCAGCTTGGGAGGACATAATGAAAAACTGTTTTTT.

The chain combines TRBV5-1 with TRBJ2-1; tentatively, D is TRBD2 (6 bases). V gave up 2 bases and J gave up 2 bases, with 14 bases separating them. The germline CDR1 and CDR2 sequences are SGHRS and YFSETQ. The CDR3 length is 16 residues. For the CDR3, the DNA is TGCGCCAGCAGCTTTGACGGGGGAAGGGCCTACAATGAGCAGTTCTTC. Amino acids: CASSFDGGRAYNEQFF. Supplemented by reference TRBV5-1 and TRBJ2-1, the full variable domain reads KAGVTQTPRYLIKTRGQQVTLSCSPISGHRSVSWYQQTPGQGLQFLFEYFSETQRNKGNFPGRFSGRQFSNSRSEMNVSTLELGDSALYLCASSFDGGRAYNEQFFGPGTRLTVL.

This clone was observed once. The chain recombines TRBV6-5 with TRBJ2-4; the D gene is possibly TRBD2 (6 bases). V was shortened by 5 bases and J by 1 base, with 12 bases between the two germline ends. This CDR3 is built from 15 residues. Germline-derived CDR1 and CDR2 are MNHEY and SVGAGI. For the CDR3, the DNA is TGTGCCAGCAGTCGTGGGGGGAGGGCCAAAAACATTCAGTACTTC. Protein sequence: CASSRGGRAKNIQYF.

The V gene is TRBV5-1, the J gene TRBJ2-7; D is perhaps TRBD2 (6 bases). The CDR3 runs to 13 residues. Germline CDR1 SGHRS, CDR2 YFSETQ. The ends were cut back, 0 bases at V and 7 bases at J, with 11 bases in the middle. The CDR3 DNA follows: TGCGCCAGCAGCTTGGAGATCGGGGGTGAGCAGTACTTC. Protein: CASSLEIGGEQYF.

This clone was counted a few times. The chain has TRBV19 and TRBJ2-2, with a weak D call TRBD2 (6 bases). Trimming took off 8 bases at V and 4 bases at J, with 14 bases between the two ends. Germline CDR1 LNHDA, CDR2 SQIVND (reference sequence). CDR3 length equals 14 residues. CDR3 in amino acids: CASDPGVGTGELFF. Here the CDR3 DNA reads TGTGCCAGTGATCCGGGGGTGGGCACCGGGGAGCTGTTTTTT.

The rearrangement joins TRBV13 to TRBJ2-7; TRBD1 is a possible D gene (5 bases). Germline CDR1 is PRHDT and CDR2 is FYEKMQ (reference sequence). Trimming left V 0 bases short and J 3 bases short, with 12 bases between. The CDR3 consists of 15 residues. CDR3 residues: CASSLGSRQIYEQYF. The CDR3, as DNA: TGTGCCAGCAGCTTAGGCAGCAGACAGATCTACGAGCAGTACTTC.

The CDR3: CASSQDGGLSSYEQYF. Written as DNA, the CDR3 is TGCGCCAGCAGCCAAGACGGCGGGTTAAGCTCCTACGAGCAGTACTTC. The genes are TRBV4-1 and TRBJ2-7, with a weak D call TRBD2 (5 bases). Trimming took off 0 bases at V and 0 bases at J, with 12 bases between the two ends. This CDR3 spans 16 amino acids. CDR1 is MGHRA and CDR2 is YSYEKL in the germline V gene.

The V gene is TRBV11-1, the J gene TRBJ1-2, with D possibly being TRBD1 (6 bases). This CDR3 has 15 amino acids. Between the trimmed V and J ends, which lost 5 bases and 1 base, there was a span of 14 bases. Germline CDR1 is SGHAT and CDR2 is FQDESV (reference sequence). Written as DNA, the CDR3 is TGTGCCAGCAGCCGAAGGGGACAAAATAACTATGGCTACACCTTC. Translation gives CASSRRGQNNYGYTF.

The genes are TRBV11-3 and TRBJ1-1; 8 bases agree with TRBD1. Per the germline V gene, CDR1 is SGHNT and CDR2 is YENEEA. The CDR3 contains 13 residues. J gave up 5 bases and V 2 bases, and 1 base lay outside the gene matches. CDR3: CASSLRTGTEAFF. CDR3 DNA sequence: TGTGCCAGCAGCTTACGGACAGGGACTGAAGCTTTCTTT.

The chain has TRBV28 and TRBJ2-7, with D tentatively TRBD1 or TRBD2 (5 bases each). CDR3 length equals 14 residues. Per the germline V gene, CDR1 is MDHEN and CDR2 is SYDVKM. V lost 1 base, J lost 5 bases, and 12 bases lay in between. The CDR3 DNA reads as TGTGCCAGCAGTTTATCGGGGCCAGCCAACGAGCAGTACTTC. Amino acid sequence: CASSLSGPANEQYF. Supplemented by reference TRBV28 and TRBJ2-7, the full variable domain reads DVKVTQSSRYLVKRTGEKVFLECVQDMDHENMFWYRQDPGLGLRLIYFSYDVKMKEKGDIPEGYSVSREKKERFSLILESASTNQTSMYLCASSLSGPANEQYFGPGTRLTVT.

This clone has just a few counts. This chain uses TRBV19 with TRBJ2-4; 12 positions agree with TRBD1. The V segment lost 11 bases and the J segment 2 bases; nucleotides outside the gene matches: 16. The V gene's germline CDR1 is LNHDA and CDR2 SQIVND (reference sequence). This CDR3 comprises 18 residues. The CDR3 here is CASRGRSGQGATKNIQYF. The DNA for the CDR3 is TGTGCCTCAAGAGGTCGATCGGGACAGGGGGCTACCAAAAACATTCAGTACTTC.